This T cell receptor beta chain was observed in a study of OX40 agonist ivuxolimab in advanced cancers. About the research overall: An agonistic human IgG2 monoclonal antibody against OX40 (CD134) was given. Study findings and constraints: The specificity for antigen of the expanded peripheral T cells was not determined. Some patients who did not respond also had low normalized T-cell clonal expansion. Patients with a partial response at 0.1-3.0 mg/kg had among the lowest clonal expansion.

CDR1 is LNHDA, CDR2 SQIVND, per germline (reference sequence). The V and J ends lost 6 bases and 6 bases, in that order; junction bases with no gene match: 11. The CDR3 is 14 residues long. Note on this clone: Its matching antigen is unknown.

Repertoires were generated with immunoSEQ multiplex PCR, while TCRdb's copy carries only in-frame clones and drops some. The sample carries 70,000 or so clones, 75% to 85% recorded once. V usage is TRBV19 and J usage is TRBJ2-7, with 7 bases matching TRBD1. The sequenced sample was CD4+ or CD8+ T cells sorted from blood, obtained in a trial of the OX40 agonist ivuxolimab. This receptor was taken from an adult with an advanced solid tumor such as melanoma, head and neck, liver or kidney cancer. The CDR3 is CASSSTGVGSEQYF. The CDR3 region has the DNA TGTGCCAGTAGCTCTACAGGGGTGGGGAGCGAGCAGTACTTC.